Presented here are 10 T cell receptor beta chains from one specimen sequenced in a study of T cells in Graves' hyperthyroidism and ophthalmopathy. Authors of the study amplified TCR beta CDR3 regions from RNA transcripts. First-round RT-PCR with HTBI primers amplified the TCR CDR3 region. In TCRdb, the multiplex PCR reads were re-called with MiXCR into one record per CDR3 protein. Among about 640,000 distinct CDR3 sequences listed, roughly 20% were seen once. Sequencing input: blood. These receptors originate from a man aged 25 to 40 with Graves' ophthalmopathy.

The V and J genes are TRBV5-4 and TRBJ2-4; a weak D match, TRBD1 (5 bases). Germline V gene sequence: CDR1 SGHNT, CDR2 YYREEE (reference sequence). V shed 4 bases and J shed 8 bases, with 16 bases lying between them. CDR3 length: 14 residues. CDR3 in amino acids: CASSPWSDTDIQYF. CDR3 nucleotides: TGTGCCAGCAGCCCCTGGTCGGACACGGACATTCAGTACTTC. The complete variable domain, with remaining parts taken from reference TRBV5-4 and TRBJ2-4, reads ETGVTQSPTHLIKTRGQQVTLRCSSQSGHNTVSWYQQALGQGPQFIFQYYREEENGRGNFPPRFSGLQFPNYSSELNVNALELDDSALYLCASSPWSDTDIQYFGAGTRLSVL.

The chain combines TRBV15 with TRBJ2-3, with 10 positions matching TRBD1. J was trimmed by 6 bases and V by 2 bases; bases with no gene match: 5. The CDR3 length is 15 residues. CDR1 LNHNV and CDR2 YYDKDF come from the germline V gene (reference sequence). The DNA of the CDR3 is TGTGCCACCAGCAGAACAAAGGACAGGGGGGATACGCAGTATTTT. Its translation: CATSRTKDRGDTQYF.

V and J are TRBV5-6 and TRBJ2-2; 12 bases agree with TRBD2. V shed 0 bases, J shed 9 bases, and the junction held 3 bases outside the gene matches. The CDR3 loop spans 15 amino acids. Germline lookup yields CDR1 SGHDT and CDR2 YYEEEE. The CDR3 DNA follows: TGTGCCAGCAGCTTGGGACTAGCGGGAGTGCGGGAGCTGTTTTTT. This sequence encodes CASSLGLAGVRELFF.

The J gene is TRBJ2-2, the V gene TRBV6-2 or TRBV6-3; 9 nucleotides agree with TRBD2. This CDR3 is 19 amino acids long. The J segment lost 6 bases and the V segment lost 6 bases, leaving 20 bases of the junction unmatched. Per germline, CDR1 MNHEY and CDR2 SVGEGT. The CDR3 loop is CASRTRPRREGHYPGELFF. In DNA, the CDR3 is TGTGCCAGCAGAACCCGACCGAGGCGGGAGGGCCATTATCCCGGGGAGCTGTTTTTT.

The V call is TRBV28, the J call TRBJ1-1; 9 nucleotides align to TRBD1. The germline V gene encodes CDR1 MDHEN and CDR2 SYDVKM. J gave up 10 bases and V 2 bases, and 5 bases lay outside the gene matches. The CDR3 is 13 residues long. The chain's CDR3 is CASSLPTGGVAFF. In DNA form, the CDR3 reads TGTGCCAGCAGTTTACCGACAGGGGGTGTAGCTTTCTTT.

Details on this clonotype: Compared with germline, one end of the junction differs, possibly owing to a read error. The chain is built from TRBV27 and TRBJ2-7; 12 bases agree with TRBD2. Germline CDR1 reads MNHEY; CDR2 reads SMNVEV (reference sequence). The CDR3 loop spans 14 amino acids. CDR3 DNA sequence: TGTGCCAGCAGGCTAGCGGGAGGGTACAACGAGCAGTCCTTC. It specifies CASRLAGGYNEQSF.

This clonotype appeared a few times. This chain joins TRBV5-1 and TRBJ2-1, with a possible D match to TRBD2 (6 bases). The CDR3 extends over 14 amino acids. The V end lost 4 bases, the J end lost 5 bases, and 13 bases lay between the germline ends. Germline values: CDR1 SGHRS, CDR2 YFSETQ. CDR3 nucleotide sequence: TGCGCCAGCAGCAGGTTTAGCGGTGACAATGAGCAGTTCTTC. Protein: CASSRFSGDNEQFF.

This clonotype was observed at least ten times. V and J are TRBV3-1 and TRBJ2-7; 9 bases fit TRBD1. The CDR3 has 14 residues. CDR1 is LGHDT, CDR2 YNNKEL, per germline (reference sequence). J gave up 3 bases and V 5 bases, and 5 bases lay outside the gene matches. CDR3 loop: CASSSSTGGYEQYF. The DNA for the CDR3 is TGTGCCAGCAGCTCTTCGACAGGGGGCTACGAGCAGTACTTC.

This clonotype was detected a few times. The J gene is TRBJ2-5, the V gene TRBV20-1; TRBD2 matches 8 bases. This CDR3 contains 15 residues. Trimming removed 0 bases from V and 4 bases from J; junction bases left unmatched: 7. From germline, CDR1 is DFQATT and CDR2 SNEGSKA (reference sequence). The CDR3 sequence is CSARDPLAGPETQYF. CDR3 nucleotides: TGCAGTGCTAGAGATCCCCTAGCGGGCCCAGAGACCCAGTACTTC.

V usage is TRBV27 and J usage is TRBJ2-2; TRBD2 matches at 13 bases. The germline V gene encodes CDR1 MNHEY and CDR2 SMNVEV (reference sequence). The junction had 10 bases not matched to a gene; V was cut back by 7 bases and J by 5 bases. This CDR3 is built from 17 residues. The DNA of the CDR3 is TGTGCCAGCACACCACTAGCGGGAGGGCCCGGGACCGGGGAGCTGTTTTTT. Protein: CASTPLAGGPGTGELFF.